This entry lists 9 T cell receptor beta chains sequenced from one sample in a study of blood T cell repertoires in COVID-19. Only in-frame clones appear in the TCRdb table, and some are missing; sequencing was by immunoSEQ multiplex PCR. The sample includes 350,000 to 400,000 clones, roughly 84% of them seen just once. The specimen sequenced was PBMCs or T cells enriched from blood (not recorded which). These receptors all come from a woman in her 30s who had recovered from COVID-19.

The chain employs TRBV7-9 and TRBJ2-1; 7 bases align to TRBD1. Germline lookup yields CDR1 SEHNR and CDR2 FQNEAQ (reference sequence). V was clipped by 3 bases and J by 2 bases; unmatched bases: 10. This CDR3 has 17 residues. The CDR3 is CASSFPLQGSPYNEQFF. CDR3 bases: TGTGCCAGCAGCTTCCCTTTACAGGGGTCCCCCTACAATGAGCAGTTCTTC.

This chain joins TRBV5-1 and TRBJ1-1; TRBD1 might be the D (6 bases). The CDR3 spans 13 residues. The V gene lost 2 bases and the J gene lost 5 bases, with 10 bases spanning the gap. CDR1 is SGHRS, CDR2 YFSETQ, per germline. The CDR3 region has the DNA TGCGCCAGCAGCTTTACAGGGAGAACTGAAGCTTTCTTT. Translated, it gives CASSFTGRTEAFF.

The CDR3 sequence is CASSMRGTGAETQYF. The CDR3 nucleotides are TGTGCCAGTAGTATGCGGGGAACAGGGGCAGAGACCCAGTACTTC. The gene calls are TRBV19 and TRBJ2-5; TRBD1 might be the D (7 bases). Trimming cost V 3 bases and J 4 bases, with 15 bases left between them. This CDR3 has 15 amino acids. The V gene's germline CDR1 is LNHDA and CDR2 SQIVND (reference sequence).

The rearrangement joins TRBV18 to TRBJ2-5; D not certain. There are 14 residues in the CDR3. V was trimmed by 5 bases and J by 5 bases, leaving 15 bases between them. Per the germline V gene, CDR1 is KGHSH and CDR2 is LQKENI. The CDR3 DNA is TGTGCCAGCTCAACGGCCGCTAGAGATGAGACCCAGTACTTC. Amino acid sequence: CASSTAARDETQYF.

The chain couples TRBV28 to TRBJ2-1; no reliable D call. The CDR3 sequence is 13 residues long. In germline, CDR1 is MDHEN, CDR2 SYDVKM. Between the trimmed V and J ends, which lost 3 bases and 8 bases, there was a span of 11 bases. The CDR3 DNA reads TGTGCCAGCAGTTTTACGAGCGTCTATGAGCAGTTCTTC. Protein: CASSFTSVYEQFF.

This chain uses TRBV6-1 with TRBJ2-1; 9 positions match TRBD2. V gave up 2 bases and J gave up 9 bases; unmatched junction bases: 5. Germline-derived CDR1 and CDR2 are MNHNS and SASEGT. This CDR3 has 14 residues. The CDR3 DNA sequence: TGTGCCAGCAGTGAACGGCGGACTAGCGTTGAGCAGTTCTTC. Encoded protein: CASSERRTSVEQFF.

The CDR3 region is CASSPTTGSDEQFF. For the CDR3, the DNA is TGTGCCAGTAGTCCGACGACAGGGAGCGATGAGCAGTTCTTC. V is TRBV19 and J is TRBJ2-1, with TRBD1 matching 7 bases. CDR1 is LNHDA, CDR2 SQIVND, per germline (reference sequence). This CDR3 comprises 14 residues. V shed 5 bases, J shed 8 bases, and the junction held 9 bases outside the gene matches.

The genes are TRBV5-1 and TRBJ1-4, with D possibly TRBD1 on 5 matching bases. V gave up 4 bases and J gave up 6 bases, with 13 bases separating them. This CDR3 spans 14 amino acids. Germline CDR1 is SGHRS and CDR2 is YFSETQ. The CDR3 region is CASSNSRGDEKLFF. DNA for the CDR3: TGCGCCAGCAGCAACTCCCGGGGGGATGAAAAACTGTTTTTT.

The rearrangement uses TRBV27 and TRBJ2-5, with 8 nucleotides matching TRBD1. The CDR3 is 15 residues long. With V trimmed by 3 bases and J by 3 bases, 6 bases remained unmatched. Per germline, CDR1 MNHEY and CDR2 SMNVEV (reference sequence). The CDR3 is CASSFYGQGEETQYF. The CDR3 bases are TGTGCCAGCAGTTTCTACGGACAGGGAGAAGAGACCCAGTACTTC.